This T cell receptor beta chain was retrieved from a study of T cell repertoires in cytomegalovirus infection. Study as a whole: Public TCR beta signature analysis indicated the presence of both CMV infection and matching HLA type.

In this sample, this clonotype turned up many times. TCRdb re-derived calls from the reads in MiXCR, one entry per CDR3 protein. Among 200,000 to 250,000 distinct CDR3 sequences listed, around 6.6% were seen once. The sequence was obtained from a human donor in good health (CMV status not recorded). Some clones in this sample may be carry-over from other donors' samples. The sequenced sample consisted of PBMCs.

For the CDR3, the DNA is TGTGCCAGCAGCGCGGGGACAGGGGGGACTGGGGCCAACGTCCTGACTTTC. Its protein is CASSAGTGGTGANVLTF. V gene TRBV7-9 combines with J gene TRBJ2-6; TRBD1 aligns across 11 bases. V lost 5 bases to trimming and J lost 2 bases; unmatched junction nucleotides: 5. Germline V gene lookup returns CDR1 SEHNR and CDR2 FQNEAQ (reference sequence). The CDR3 length is 17 residues.